This T cell receptor (beta chain) appears in the sequencing data of a study of radiation and T cells in renal cell carcinoma. Time point indicated: blood 2 weeks post-SBRT. The treatment: 15 Gy SBRT to primary tumor, nephrectomy 4 weeks later. V was pared by 5 bases and J by 5 bases, with 9 bases of the junction left unmatched. Looked up from germline, CDR1 is SGHTA and CDR2 is FQGNSA. The CDR3 has 15 residues. Repertoires were generated with immunoSEQ multiplex PCR, while TCRdb's copy carries only in-frame clones and drops some. The profile shows approximately 23,000 clones, around 85% of them singletons.

The V and J genes are TRBV7-2 and TRBJ2-1; 7 bases agree with TRBD1. This material consisted of blood, taken from a patient whose treatment included radiotherapy and nephrectomy. The TCR originated in a man aged 55 to 69 with renal cell carcinoma. The CDR3 DNA sequence: TGTGCCAGCAGCCACGGGCAGGGGGTCCACAATGAGCAGTTCTTC. Residues: CASSHGQGVHNEQFF.